This TCR beta chain emerged from a study of CD8 T cells in Susac syndrome. Random hexamers primed reverse transcription of roughly 0.5 to 1 ug RNA. Using its own MiXCR run on the immunoSEQ multiplex PCR reads, TCRdb lists one record per CDR3 protein. The sample shows roughly 100,000 distinct CDR3 sequences, approximately 96% of them seen only once. General study results and limits: Clonal expansion involving Susac CD8+ cells peaked in TEMRA cells and active patients. Susac-specific public clones numbered fewer than 20 in total CD8+ repertoires (and a few in CD8+ TEMRA repertoires).

The CDR3 length is 13 residues. CDR1 and CDR2 from the germline V gene are ENHRY and SYGVKD. Deletions cut 4 bases from V and 5 bases from J, with 9 bases between. To note about this clonotype: Its antigen is still unknown.

Sequenced sample: CD8+ T cells from PBMCs. The chain uses TRBV10-3 and TRBJ1-5; D is unresolved. The TCR was taken from a human donor with Susac syndrome. CDR3 protein: CAISGGDDQPQHF. In DNA form, the CDR3 reads TGTGCCATCAGTGGAGGAGACGATCAGCCCCAGCATTTT.